The TCR beta chain described here comes from a study of spatial heterogeneity in lung cancer. Study summary: More beta-chain than alpha-chain sequences were consistently detected.

On each TCR cDNA molecule, a unique molecular identifier was present. Each CDR3 protein is one row after TCRdb ran MiXCR on the 5' RACE reads. The sample shows roughly 1,300 distinct CDR3 sequences, roughly 6.8% of them seen only once. CDR1 and CDR2 (germline): GTSNPN, SVGIG (reference sequence). With 2 bases clipped from V and 5 bases from J, the junction kept 5 bases outside the gene matches. The CDR3 has 15 amino acids. This clonotype came up a few times. Time point noted: sample taken at primary tumor resection. Whole RNA obtained from tumor, nontumor lung or frozen PBMC underwent sequencing without sorting.

The chain combines TRBV30 with TRBJ2-1; 11 bases are shared with TRBD2. The material was normal lung tissue next to the tumor, obtained at surgery. This sequence originates from a male donor with early-stage non-small cell lung cancer. CDR3 sequence: CAWSPGTSGNNEQFF. CDR3 bases: TGTGCCTGGAGTCCCGGGACTAGCGGAAACAATGAGCAGTTCTTC.